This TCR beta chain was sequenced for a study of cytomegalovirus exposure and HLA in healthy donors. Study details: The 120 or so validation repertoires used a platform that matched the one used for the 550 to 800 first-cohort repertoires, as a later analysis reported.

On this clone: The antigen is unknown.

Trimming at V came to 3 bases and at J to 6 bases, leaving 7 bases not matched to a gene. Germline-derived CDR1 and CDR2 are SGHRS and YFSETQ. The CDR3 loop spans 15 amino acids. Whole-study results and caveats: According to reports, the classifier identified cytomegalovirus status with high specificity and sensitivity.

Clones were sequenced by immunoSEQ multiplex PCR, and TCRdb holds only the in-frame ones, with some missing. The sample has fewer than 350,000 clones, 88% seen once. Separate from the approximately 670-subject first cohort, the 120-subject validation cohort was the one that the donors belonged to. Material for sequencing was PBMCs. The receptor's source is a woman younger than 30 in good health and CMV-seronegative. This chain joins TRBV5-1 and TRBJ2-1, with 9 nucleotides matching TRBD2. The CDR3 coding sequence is TGCGCCAGCAGCTCTATAGCGGGAGCGGGCAATGAGCAGTTCTTC. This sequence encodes CASSSIAGAGNEQFF.